The TCR beta chain under discussion was sequenced for a study of graft-versus-host responses after intestinal transplantation. Study context: Induction with anti-thymocyte globulin, then tacrolimus and steroids for around three years, was given to all recipients.

The table came from immunoSEQ multiplex PCR; TCRdb's copy has only in-frame clones and leaves some out. The sample includes roughly 120,000 clones, 80% to 95% of them seen just once. Germline V CDR1 and CDR2: SNHLY, FYNNEI. Between the trimmed V and J ends, which lost 10 bases and 3 bases, there was a span of 15 bases. This CDR3 has 13 amino acids. On this clone: The target antigen is unknown.

General study points: Early declines in HvG clones that occurred post-transplant were associated with peak circulating GvH clone levels. Researchers found GvH clones in recipient marrow, and some showed up first in ileum or blood.

This TCR derives from a human donor who received an intestinal transplant. The sequencing used unstimulated CD4+ T cells sorted from spleen or lymph node cells, collected before intestinal transplant. V gene TRBV2 combines with J gene TRBJ1-2; tentative D call: TRBD1 (5 bases). This chain's CDR3 is CATTERGDYGYTF. CDR3 nucleotides: TGTGCCACCACCGAAAGGGGCGACTATGGCTACACCTTC.